This passage covers 15 T cell receptor beta chains from one sample sequenced in a study of T cells in Graves' hyperthyroidism and ophthalmopathy. TCR beta CDR3 regions were amplified from RNA. The TCR CDR3 was amplified in a first-round RT-PCR using the HTBI primer set. TCRdb passed the multiplex PCR reads through MiXCR, listing each CDR3 protein once. The sample consists of approximately 500,000 distinct CDR3 sequences, around 46% of them appearing once. Sequenced: peripheral blood or thyroid tissue (not recorded which). The receptors stem from a woman aged 18-35 years with Graves' hyperthyroidism.

This clonotype was counted ten times or more. The chain carries TRBV7-9 and TRBJ2-7; possible D gene TRBD2, 6 bases. The CDR3 loop spans 13 amino acids. Deletions cut 1 base from V and 7 bases from J, with 11 bases between. Germline V gives CDR1 SEHNR, CDR2 FQNEAQ (reference sequence). The CDR3 protein is CASSLGAGQEQYF. The DNA for the CDR3 is TGTGCCAGCAGCTTAGGCGCGGGGCAAGAGCAGTACTTC.

This clonotype was detected ten times or more. The V gene is TRBV7-9, the J gene TRBJ1-1; D is undetermined. Trimming took off 5 bases at V and 2 bases at J, with 12 bases between the two ends. Germline V CDR1 and CDR2: SEHNR, FQNEAQ (reference sequence). This CDR3 comprises 14 residues. The CDR3 DNA reads TGTGCCAGCAGCAGGGTGACGGAAAACACTGAAGCTTTCTTT. Protein: CASSRVTENTEAFF.

On this clonotype: Just one base apart from a much larger clone, this may be a read error. This rearrangement joins TRBV7-2 to TRBJ2-7; tentatively, D is TRBD1 or TRBD2 (6 bases each). The germline CDR1 and CDR2 sequences are SGHTA and FQGNSA. This CDR3 region has 15 residues. CDR3: CASGLEGGPAYEQYF. The CDR3, as DNA: TGTGCCAGCGGCTTAGAGGGGGGCCCAGCCTACGAGCAGTACTTC.

This clonotype has a count of ten or more. This chain joins TRBV20-1 and TRBJ2-7; tentative D call: TRBD2 (6 bases). Germline CDR1 and CDR2: DFQATT and SNEGSKA (reference sequence). The CDR3 spans 14 residues. The germline V and J ends were trimmed by 4 bases and 9 bases, with 22 bases remaining between them. CDR3 nucleotide sequence: TGCAGTGCTACGATTCCGCGGGCCGGGGGAGGGCAGTACTTC. It specifies CSATIPRAGGGQYF.

The chain combines TRBV6-1 with TRBJ2-6; the match to TRBD2 covers 10 bases. J was trimmed by 0 bases and V by 6 bases; bases with no gene match: 11. The CDR3 sequence is 19 residues long. Germline values: CDR1 MNHNS, CDR2 SASEGT. In DNA, the CDR3 is TGTGCCAGCAGCCCAACTAGCGGGACAGCGAACTCTGGGGCCAACGTCCTGACTTTC. As protein: CASSPTSGTANSGANVLTF.

Ten or more counts support this clonotype. The J gene is TRBJ2-5, the V gene TRBV25-1; no reliable D call. CDR3 size: 11 residues. Trimming stripped 6 bases from V and 7 bases from J, with 9 bases between. Germline V gives CDR1 MGHDK, CDR2 SYGVNS. CDR3: CASSYKATQYF. The CDR3 nucleotides are TGTGCCAGCAGCTATAAGGCGACCCAGTACTTC.

This chain joins TRBV3-1 and TRBJ2-3; D is undetermined. The germline V gene has CDR1 LGHDT and CDR2 YNNKEL (reference sequence). Trimming took off 4 bases at V and 6 bases at J, with 11 bases between the two ends. The CDR3 spans 13 residues. Here the CDR3 DNA reads TGTGCCAGCAGCCTTGAAGGCCAGGATACGCAGTATTTT. Translation: CASSLEGQDTQYF.

This clonotype was observed many times. V usage is TRBV7-2 and J usage is TRBJ2-7; unclear D gene. Germline V lookup: CDR1 SGHTA, CDR2 FQGNSA. The CDR3 has 14 amino acids. Trimming stripped 2 bases from V and 1 base from J, with 9 bases between. The CDR3 DNA reads TGTGCCAGCAGCTTACCAGGTGTTTCCTACGAGCAGTACTTC. Its protein is CASSLPGVSYEQYF.

The sample holds one count of this clonotype. This could be a read error, since a much larger clone is one nucleotide away. J is TRBJ2-5 and V is TRBV6-1, with 15 nucleotides matching TRBD2. The germline CDR1 and CDR2 sequences are MNHNS and SASEGT. V lost 5 bases and J lost 5; bases outside the gene matches: 9. This CDR3 is built from 17 residues. The CDR3 nucleotides read TGTGCCAGCAGTCCCCGGACTAGCGGGAGGGCCGGTGAGACCCAGTACTTC. It translates to CASSPRTSGRAGETQYF.

This chain uses TRBV3-1 with TRBJ1-1; possibly TRBD1 for D (6 bases). The germline CDR1 and CDR2 sequences are LGHDT and YNNKEL (reference sequence). The CDR3 is 13 amino acids. The V and J ends lost 11 bases and 0 bases respectively, with 13 bases between them. CDR3 coding DNA: TGTGCCGCCGGGGGCTTAATGAACACTGAAGCTTTCTTT. It is translated as CAAGGLMNTEAFF.

This clonotype has ten or more counts. The chain recombines TRBV6-2 or TRBV6-3 with TRBJ1-5; D unresolved. This CDR3 is built from 16 residues. V was trimmed by 0 bases and J by 2 bases, leaving 11 bases between them. Looked up from germline, CDR1 is MNHEY and CDR2 is SVGEGT. DNA for the CDR3: TGTGCCAGCAGTTACTCGTCGGGTTTGCGCAATCAGCCCCAGCATTTT. It yields the protein CASSYSSGLRNQPQHF.

This chain joins TRBV7-3 and TRBJ1-1; D is perhaps TRBD1 (5 bases). V was clipped by 1 base and J by 10 bases, with 13 bases between them. The CDR3 runs to 13 residues. The V gene's germline CDR1 is SGHTA and CDR2 FQGTGA. This chain's CDR3 is CASSLRASGTAFF. The CDR3 bases are TGTGCCAGCAGCTTAAGGGCTAGCGGGACAGCTTTCTTT.

This clonotype occurred many times. The chain has TRBV12-3 or TRBV12-4 and TRBJ2-5; TRBD2 aligns across 11 bases. CDR3 length equals 19 residues. V gave up 4 bases and J gave up 2 bases; unmatched junction bases: 15. CDR3 bases: TGTGCCAGCAGTTCCGAAAGGCTAGCGGGAGGTCCTAAGCAAGAGACCCAGTACTTC. Its translation: CASSSERLAGGPKQETQYF.

Many counts were recorded for this clonotype. The chain uses TRBV10-1 and TRBJ1-3, with D maybe TRBD1 (5 bases). Per germline, CDR1 WNHNN and CDR2 SYGVQD (reference sequence). The CDR3 loop spans 14 amino acids. V was cut by 10 bases and J by 0 bases, with 13 bases left in between. CDR3 coding DNA: TGCGCCACGACCCGACAGTTCTCTGGAAACACCATATATTTT. The encoded protein is CATTRQFSGNTIYF.

This chain links TRBV15 with TRBJ2-7, with D unclear. Per germline, CDR1 LNHNV and CDR2 YYDKDF (reference sequence). The length of the CDR3 is 14 residues. The V and J ends lost 0 bases and 2 bases respectively, with 8 bases between them. CDR3 nucleotides: TGTGCCACCAGCAGAGATCGGACCACCTACGAGCAGTACTTC. This gives the protein CATSRDRTTYEQYF.